Following are 24 T cell receptor beta chains from one sample sequenced in a study of beta chain features in type 1 diabetes. cDNA synthesis used the whole RNA isolate, giving expressed TCRB sequences. TCRdb keeps only in-frame clones here, not all; method: immunoSEQ multiplex PCR. The data contain under 900,000 clones, 15% to 20% of them singletons. Material for sequencing was naive CD4+ T cells from blood. The receptors were sampled from a woman aged 18-29 years in good health.

The chain joins TRBV14 to TRBJ2-5, with D maybe TRBD1 (7 bases). The J call is doubtful: the DNA matches TRBJ2-7 better. CDR3 length equals 14 residues. Germline V gene sequence: CDR1 SGHDN, CDR2 FVKESK. CDR3 nucleotides: TGTGCCAGCAGCGCGGGACAGATCTCCTACGAGCAGTACTTC. As protein: CASSAGQISYEQYF.

In this sample, this clone turned up a few times. This chain joins TRBV5-1 and TRBJ2-6, with D possibly matching TRBD2 (6 bases). V dropped 4 bases and J dropped 2 bases, with 22 bases sitting between them. CDR3 length equals 19 residues. CDR1 and CDR2 from the germline V gene are SGHRS and YFSETQ. This chain's CDR3 is CASSVGGGAGTAGANVLTF. In nucleotides, the CDR3 is TGCGCCAGCAGCGTCGGGGGAGGTGCGGGAACTGCTGGGGCCAACGTCCTGACTTTC.

The gene calls are TRBV2 and TRBJ1-5; TRBD1 matches 10 bases. With 8 bases clipped from V and 6 bases from J, the junction kept 10 bases outside the gene matches. Germline loops: CDR1 SNHLY, CDR2 FYNNEI. This CDR3 contains 15 residues. This CDR3 is CASGSGQGGGQPQHF. The CDR3 nucleotides are TGTGCCAGCGGATCCGGACAGGGGGGAGGTCAGCCCCAGCATTTT.

The V and J genes are TRBV18 and TRBJ1-2; 8 bases fit TRBD1. Germline loops: CDR1 KGHSH, CDR2 LQKENI. The CDR3 is 13 amino acids. V dropped 3 bases and J dropped 5; count of bases not matched to a gene: 2. The CDR3 protein is CASSPGQAYGYTF. DNA of the CDR3: TGTGCCAGCTCACCGGGACAGGCTTATGGCTACACCTTC.

The table lists this clone with a few counts. The CDR3: CASSLVGLAAYEQYF. In nucleotides, the CDR3 is TGTGCCAGCAGCTTAGTGGGACTTGCCGCCTACGAGCAGTACTTC. The chain is built from TRBV7-9 and TRBJ2-7; TRBD2 is a possible D gene (6 bases). Germline CDR1 SEHNR, CDR2 FQNEAQ (reference sequence). This CDR3 region has 15 residues. Trimming shortened V by 1 base and J by 2 bases, and 12 bases separated the two germline ends.

The chain uses TRBV7-2 and TRBJ1-2, with 10 bases fitting TRBD1. V was clipped by 4 bases and J by 7 bases; unmatched bases: 9. CDR1 SGHTA and CDR2 FQGNSA come from the germline V gene. There are 15 residues in the CDR3. This CDR3 reads CASSSRDRGPSGYTF. In DNA, the CDR3 is TGTGCCAGCAGCTCCCGGGACAGGGGCCCCTCTGGCTACACCTTC.

Notes on this clone: The sample has other DNA sequences that encode this CDR3 too. The chain combines TRBV18 with TRBJ2-2; TRBD2 might be the D (6 bases). Germline V gene sequence: CDR1 KGHSH, CDR2 LQKENI. The CDR3 consists of 13 residues. V was cut by 2 bases and J by 5 bases, with 6 bases left in between. CDR3 amino acids: CASSPGRTGELFF. In nucleotides, the CDR3 is TGTGCCAGCTCACCAGGGAGGACCGGGGAGCTGTTTTTT.

This chain links TRBV5-4 with TRBJ1-1, with D perhaps TRBD1 (6 bases). Germline V CDR1 and CDR2: SGHNT, YYREEE (reference sequence). Trimming removed 6 bases at V and 1 base at J, with 16 bases between. This CDR3 has 15 amino acids. CDR3 bases: TGTGCCAGCATCCCCACAGGGAGGGGGAACACTGAAGCTTTCTTT. This codes for CASIPTGRGNTEAFF.

The rearrangement links TRBV29-1 to TRBJ2-5; 13 bases map to TRBD2. Per germline, CDR1 SQVTM and CDR2 ANQGSEA. The CDR3 spans 15 residues. Germline trimming cut 8 bases from V and 4 bases from J; bases unmatched to any gene: 10. This chain's CDR3 is CSSLAGGSARETQYF. CDR3 nucleotides: TGCAGCTCACTAGCGGGAGGGAGCGCTAGAGAGACCCAGTACTTC.

This clone was counted a few times. The CDR3 coding sequence is TGTGCCAGCACACCTCAGGGGGGGTTCGGTGAAAAACTGTTTTTT. This sequence encodes CASTPQGGFGEKLFF. The J gene is TRBJ1-4, the V gene TRBV7-9, with 7 bases aligning to TRBD1. The CDR3 totals 15 residues. V lost 7 bases, J lost 7 bases, and 12 bases stayed unmatched. From germline, CDR1 is SEHNR and CDR2 FQNEAQ (reference sequence).

This clone was counted a few times. This chain uses TRBV11-2 with TRBJ2-2; D ambiguous. Germline V gene data show CDR1 as SGHAT and CDR2 as FQNNGV. V lost 1 base to trimming and J lost 3 bases, with 9 bases between them. The CDR3 has 15 amino acids. The DNA of the CDR3 is TGTGCCAGCAGCTTAGTTGGGATTTACACCGGGGAGCTGTTTTTT. It is translated as CASSLVGIYTGELFF.

This clone was found many times. This same CDR3 is encoded by further DNA sequences in the sample. V usage is TRBV7-2 and J usage is TRBJ2-5; D uncertain. The V end lost 1 base, the J end lost 5 bases, and 2 bases lay between the germline ends. The length of the CDR3 is 11 residues. The germline CDR1 and CDR2 sequences are SGHTA and FQGNSA. As DNA, the CDR3 is TGTGCCAGCAGCTTAGTGGAGACCCAGTACTTC. Protein product: CASSLVETQYF.

This clone was recorded a few times. The V and J genes are TRBV19 and TRBJ1-2, with D hard to call. The CDR3 runs 15 residues. V was trimmed by 6 bases and J by 4 bases, leaving 18 bases between them. Germline-derived CDR1 and CDR2 are LNHDA and SQIVND (reference sequence). CDR3 nucleotide sequence: TGTGCCAGTAGCCCCTCTTCAGGACGGGTCTATGGCTACACCTTC. Encoded protein: CASSPSSGRVYGYTF.

This clone has more than one count but fewer than ten. The genes are TRBV28 and TRBJ2-7; the match to TRBD2 covers 9 bases. Germline V gives CDR1 MDHEN, CDR2 SYDVKM. V trimming: 4 bases; J trimming: 13 bases; junction bases outside the gene matches: 11. The CDR3 consists of 13 residues. CDR3 protein: CASSWGLIAGEYF. In nucleotides, the CDR3 is TGTGCCAGCAGTTGGGGCCTGATAGCGGGAGAATACTTC.

This sequence joins TRBV14 and TRBJ2-1; TRBD1 matches at 12 bases. The CDR3 runs 17 residues. From germline, CDR1 is SGHDN and CDR2 FVKESK. The V segment lost 4 bases and the J segment 7 bases; nucleotides outside the gene matches: 11. CDR3 sequence: CASSLFLGTGGWNEQFF. The CDR3 DNA is TGTGCCAGCAGCCTCTTCCTGGGGACAGGGGGCTGGAATGAGCAGTTCTTC.

V and J are TRBV27 and TRBJ2-7, with 10 bases matching TRBD2. Germline V lookup: CDR1 MNHEY, CDR2 SMNVEV (reference sequence). The CDR3 contains 15 residues. With V trimmed by 0 bases and J by 6 bases, 5 bases remained unmatched. The CDR3 coding sequence is TGTGCCAGCAGTTTATCGACAGCGGGAGGGCTCGAGCAGTACTTC. Encoded protein: CASSLSTAGGLEQYF.

The chain joins TRBV5-1 to TRBJ2-7; D call uncertain. V gave up 2 bases and J gave up 0 bases, with 9 bases separating them. From germline, CDR1 is SGHRS and CDR2 YFSETQ. This CDR3 region has 14 residues. The CDR3 nucleotides read TGCGCCAGCAGCTTTTCGACGGACTCCTACGAGCAGTACTTC. It is translated as CASSFSTDSYEQYF.

This clone was detected only a few times. This rearrangement joins TRBV7-3 to TRBJ2-7; D uncertain. Trimming cost V 2 bases and J 6 bases, with 5 bases left between them. The CDR3 has 11 residues. Germline values: CDR1 SGHTA, CDR2 FQGTGA. This CDR3 is CASSLVPEQYF. The CDR3 DNA follows: TGTGCCAGCAGCTTAGTCCCCGAGCAGTACTTC.

The table lists this clone with a few counts. The J gene is TRBJ1-4, the V gene TRBV4-2; TRBD1 agrees at 8 bases. The CDR3 consists of 16 residues. With 4 bases clipped from V and 6 bases from J, the junction kept 10 bases outside the gene matches. Germline V gene sequence: CDR1 LGHNA, CDR2 YNFKEQ. In nucleotides, the CDR3 is TGTGCCAGCAGCCGACCAACGACAGGGGTATATGAAAAACTGTTTTTT. Residues: CASSRPTTGVYEKLFF.

This clone was detected only a few times. The chain recombines TRBV4-2 with TRBJ1-4; tentatively, D is TRBD1 (6 bases). CDR1 LGHNA and CDR2 YNFKEQ come from the germline V gene. Trimming removed 0 bases at V and 10 bases at J, with 15 bases between. This CDR3 has 15 residues. CDR3 nucleotide sequence: TGTGCCAGCAGCCAAGAGGGCTACAGGGAGGGAAAACTGTTTTTT. This codes for CASSQEGYREGKLFF.

The genes are TRBV10-3 and TRBJ2-3, with TRBD2 identical over 9 bases. The J segment lost 1 base and the V segment lost 4 bases, leaving 6 bases of the junction unmatched. This CDR3 is 16 amino acids long. Germline-derived CDR1 and CDR2 are ENHRY and SYGVKD. The CDR3, as DNA: TGTGCCATCAGTGGGACTAGCGTGGCTGGCACAGATACGCAGTATTTT. The encoded protein is CAISGTSVAGTDTQYF.

The rearrangement joins TRBV11-2 to TRBJ2-1; 9 bases match TRBD2. The J segment lost 4 bases and the V segment lost 6 bases, leaving 7 bases of the junction unmatched. CDR3 size: 15 residues. Germline V gives CDR1 SGHAT, CDR2 FQNNGV. The CDR3 sequence: CASRPRSGSYNEQFF. DNA for the CDR3: TGTGCCAGCAGGCCACGTAGCGGGAGTTACAATGAGCAGTTCTTC.

The chain carries TRBV2 and TRBJ2-6, with TRBD1 matching 9 bases. V trimming: 6 bases; J trimming: 1 base; junction bases outside the gene matches: 10. This CDR3 is 18 amino acids long. Germline V gene data show CDR1 as SNHLY and CDR2 as FYNNEI. CDR3 sequence reads: CASRAGTGRKSGANVLTF. For the CDR3, the DNA is TGTGCCAGCAGGGCCGGGACAGGGAGAAAATCTGGGGCCAACGTCCTGACTTTC.

This chain joins TRBV7-8 and TRBJ1-1; tentatively, D is TRBD1 (6 bases). Germline V CDR1 and CDR2: SGHVS, FQNEAQ. The CDR3 consists of 14 residues. V was pared by 5 bases and J by 4 bases, with 14 bases between. CDR3 loop: CASSMHRVGTEAFF. In nucleotides, the CDR3 is TGTGCCAGCAGCATGCACAGGGTTGGCACTGAAGCTTTCTTT.